This entry features one TCR beta chain sequence. What it binds is unknown. Unmatched junction bases numbered 9, after V lost 2 bases and J lost 4 bases. Germline lookup yields CDR1 LNHDA and CDR2 SQIVND (reference sequence). The CDR3 totals 16 residues. A single record per CDR3 protein comes from TCRdb applying MiXCR to the 5' RACE reads. The sample lists 300,000 or so distinct CDR3 sequences, about 8.3% occurring once. This sample stems from a study of T cells after yellow fever vaccination. General study points: Overall, a small share of clonotypes was seen in both CD4 and CD8 compartments. Post-booster reappearance was seen for most primary-vaccination clones (96% CD4, 85% to 90% CD8). Contamination by abundant bulk-population clonotypes could be present in FACS-sorted repertoires.

The TCR sequence derives from a man aged 18-30 years who received the YFV17D yellow fever vaccine. The gene calls are TRBV19 and TRBJ2-3, with 7 bases matching TRBD2. The sequences come from PBMCs, collected about 49 days after the first yellow fever vaccination. The CDR3 here is CASSIPPGGGSDTQYF. The CDR3 nucleotides read TGTGCCAGTAGTATACCCCCGGGCGGGGGTTCAGATACGCAGTATTTT.